A selection of T cell receptor beta chains follows, all from one sample in a study of early T cells in non-severe SARS-CoV-2 infection. TCRdb independently ran MiXCR on the 5' RACE reads; one entry per CDR3 protein. Of around 70,000 distinct CDR3 sequences detected, 9.5% to 15% appear once; the ten largest clones hold 3.5% to 5.5%. Input material: whole blood. The source of these receptors is an adult who was a healthcare worker with PCR-confirmed SARS-CoV-2 infection or an uninfected control (not recorded which). CDR3s include the opening cysteine and the closing phenylalanine or tryptophan. The D gene is left open where the match is weak. Rows may omit the clone size; those that give it use once, few, many or a size class.

TRBV5-1	TRBJ2-3	TRBD2	.	TGCGCCAGCAGCTTCAGCGGGGGGGCCAGCACAGATACGCAGTATTTT	CASSFSGGASTDTQYF
TRBV5-4	TRBJ2-1	.	few	TGTGCCAGCAGCTTGGGGGTGGACCCAGGGGATGAGCAGTTCTTC	CASSLGVDPGDEQFF
TRBV2	TRBJ2-3	.	few	TGTGCCAGCAGACAGGACGGCGCTAGCACAGATACGCAGTATTTT	CASRQDGASTDTQYF
TRBV11-2	TRBJ2-3	.	.	TGTGCCAGCAGCTTAGAGGCGAATACGCAGTATTTT	CASSLEANTQYF
TRBV4-1	TRBJ2-7	TRBD2	many	TGCGCCAGCAGCCAAGATGTAGCGGGGCTCCCCTACGAGCAGTACTTC	CASSQDVAGLPYEQYF
TRBV5-1	TRBJ2-3	TRBD2	few	TGCGCCAGCAGCTTATCGACTAGCGGAGCTAGCACAGATACGCAGTATTTT	CASSLSTSGASTDTQYF
TRBV30	TRBJ2-5	.	many	TGTGCCTGGAGTGTACCTGGACGGAGGTTACAAGAGACCCAGTACTTC	CAWSVPGRRLQETQYF
TRBV11-3	TRBJ2-3	.	many	TGTGCCAGCAGCTTACCGAGTCCGGGCTACGCAGATACGCAGTATTTT	CASSLPSPGYADTQYF
TRBV2	TRBJ2-7	.	many	TGTGCCAGCAGCATAAAAGGGTATTCTCCCGGACAGATCTCCTACGAGCAGTACTTC	CASSIKGYSPGQISYEQYF
TRBV6-4	TRBJ2-1	TRBD2	few	TGTGCCAGCAGTCCCCTAGGGTGGACTAGCGGAGCGGGGCTCTCCTACAATGAGCAGTTCTTC	CASSPLGWTSGAGLSYNEQFF
TRBV3-1	TRBJ2-7	TRBD1	many	TGTGCCAGCAGCCTGGGGACAGGGGGTCCCTACGAGCAGTACTTC	CASSLGTGGPYEQYF
TRBV6-1	TRBJ1-2	.	few	TGTGCCAGCAGTGACCTATCCAACTATGGCTACACCTTC	CASSDLSNYGYTF
TRBV7-2	TRBJ1-5	TRBD1	.	TGTGCCAGCAGCGAAGACAGGGGGCGCAATCAGCCCCAGCATTTT	CASSEDRGRNQPQHF
TRBV6-1	TRBJ1-1	.	.	TGTGCCAGCAGTGAAGTAGGGCACGCGAACACTGAAGCTTTCTTT	CASSEVGHANTEAFF
TRBV20-1	TRBJ1-2	TRBD1	few	TGCAGTGCTAGAGCGGGGGCCAGGGGGCCCTATGGCTACACCTTC	CSARAGARGPYGYTF
TRBV4-1	TRBJ2-7	.	.	TGCGCCAGCAGCCCCATTCCGGGACGGGAAAATTTCGCGCAGTACTTC	CASSPIPGRENFAQYF
TRBV29-1	TRBJ2-1	.	many	TGCAGCGCCGTGACTACCTACAATGAGCAGTTCTTC	CSAVTTYNEQFF
TRBV7-9	TRBJ1-1	.	many	TGTGCCAGCAGCCCGTCGACTCCGGCTCCTGAAGCTTTCTTT	CASSPSTPAPEAFF
TRBV3-1	TRBJ2-5	.	.	TGTGCCAGCAGCCCTGACAGGAACCAAGAGACCCAGTACTTC	CASSPDRNQETQYF